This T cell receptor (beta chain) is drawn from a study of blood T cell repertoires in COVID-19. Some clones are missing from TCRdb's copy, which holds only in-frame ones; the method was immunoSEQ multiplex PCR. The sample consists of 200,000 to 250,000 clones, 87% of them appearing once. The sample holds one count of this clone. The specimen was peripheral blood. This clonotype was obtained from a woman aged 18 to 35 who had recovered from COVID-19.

The CDR3 loop reads CASSAWSTSGQETQYF. CDR3 sequence (DNA): TGTGCCAGCAGCGCCTGGTCGACTAGCGGACAAGAGACCCAGTACTTC. The chain combines TRBV7-2 with TRBJ2-5; 9 bases map to TRBD2. The CDR3 totals 16 residues. Per the germline V gene, CDR1 is SGHTA and CDR2 is FQGNSA. J was trimmed by 2 bases and V by 5 bases; bases with no gene match: 9.